This note documents a single T cell receptor (beta chain) sequence. The data stem from a study of T cell responses to AZD1222 COVID-19 vaccine. V was pared by 4 bases and J by 0 bases, with 23 bases between. CDR1 is SGDLS, CDR2 YYNGEE, per germline. The CDR3 spans 19 residues. The table came from immunoSEQ multiplex PCR; TCRdb's copy has only in-frame clones and leaves some out. The sample comprises some 120,000 clones, about 90% of which are singletons, and 8% to 10% rests with the top ten. The chain recombines TRBV9 with TRBJ1-3; a possible D gene is TRBD1 (6 bases). The clonotype comes from an adult in good health. Sequenced material: peripheral blood, taken on day 0 of AZD1222 vaccination. The CDR3 DNA sequence: TGTGCCAGCAGCCCACGGCCCGGGGGGACACCGAGCTCTGGAAACACCATATATTTT. It encodes CASSPRPGGTPSSGNTIYF.